This is a list of T cell receptor beta chains from one sample in a study of blood T cell repertoires in COVID-19. Only in-frame clones appear in the TCRdb table, and some are missing; sequencing was by immunoSEQ multiplex PCR. The sample carries about 280,000 clones, 75% to 90% recorded once. The material sequenced was peripheral blood. The source of these receptors is a woman in her 30s who had recovered from COVID-19. The CDR3 runs from the conserved cysteine through the conserved F or W. The D gene is left open where the match is weak. Clone size is not always given. Where it is, it says once, few, many or a class for expanded clones.

size	D	length	V	J	CDR3	DNA
NA	TRBD1	16	TRBV19	TRBJ1-2	CASNPGQRAFNYGYTF	TGTGCCAGTAACCCGGGACAGAGGGCCTTTAATTATGGCTACACCTTC
few	TRBD2	13	TRBV24-1	TRBJ2-7	CATRAGETYEQYF	TGTGCCACCAGGGCGGGAGAGACCTACGAGCAGTACTTC
NA	NA	15	TRBV7-6	TRBJ1-6	CASSLISGSGSPLHF	TGTGCCAGCAGCTTAATTTCAGGGTCCGGTTCACCCCTCCACTTT
NA	NA	13	TRBV25-1	TRBJ1-1	CASSDWANTEAFF	TGTGCCAGCAGTGATTGGGCGAACACTGAAGCTTTCTTT
NA	TRBD2	14	TRBV5-4	TRBJ2-7	CASSFASGSYEQYF	TGTGCCAGCAGCTTCGCTAGCGGAAGCTACGAGCAGTACTTC
NA	NA	13	TRBV18	TRBJ2-3	CASSPQNTDTQYF	TGTGCCAGCTCACCCCAGAACACAGATACGCAGTATTTT
NA	TRBD1	13	TRBV3-1/TRBV3-2	TRBJ1-5	CASSRDRGQPQHF	TGTGCCAGCAGCCGGGACAGGGGTCAGCCCCAGCATTTT
once	NA	14	TRBV7-3	TRBJ2-3	CASSLGTAGDTQYF	TGTGCCAGCAGCTTAGGGACTGCAGGAGATACGCAGTATTTT
NA	NA	15	TRBV5-8	TRBJ1-2	CASSPPAGVYGGYTF	TGTGCCAGCAGCCCCCCGGCGGGGGTTTATGGTGGCTACACCTTC
NA	TRBD1	15	TRBV18	TRBJ2-5	CASSPLTGGKETQYF	TGTGCCAGCTCACCACTGACAGGGGGCAAAGAGACCCAGTACTTC
NA	NA	12	TRBV19	TRBJ1-1	CASRYSGTEAFF	TGTGCCAGTAGATACTCAGGGACTGAAGCTTTCTTT
NA	TRBD1	14	TRBV19	TRBJ1-5	CASTSRDSLQPQHF	TGTGCCAGTACCTCCCGGGACAGCCTTCAGCCCCAGCATTTT
once	TRBD1	15	TRBV19	TRBJ1-6	CASSIRTGTNSPLHF	TGTGCCAGTAGTATACGGACAGGGACCAATTCACCCCTCCACTTT
NA	NA	14	TRBV5-1	TRBJ1-5	CASSLVGGGEPQHF	TGCGCCAGCAGCTTGGTGGGGGGAGGTGAGCCCCAGCATTTT
NA	TRBD1	14	TRBV4-2	TRBJ2-7	CASRGDTGGYEQYF	TGTGCCAGCAGAGGGGACACAGGGGGATACGAGCAGTACTTC
NA	TRBD2	16	TRBV19	TRBJ2-5	CASSIGTSGYQETQYF	TGTGCCAGTAGTATCGGGACTAGCGGGTACCAAGAGACCCAGTACTTC
NA	TRBD1	12	TRBV29-1	TRBJ1-1	CSAGQMNTEAFF	TGCAGCGCGGGACAGATGAACACTGAAGCTTTCTTT
NA	TRBD1	15	TRBV5-1	TRBJ1-2	CASSLGQGIDYGYTF	TGCGCCAGCAGCTTGGGACAGGGAATAGACTATGGCTACACCTTC
NA	NA	13	TRBV28	TRBJ1-1	CASSLRMGLEAFF	TGTGCCAGCAGTTTACGTATGGGGCTTGAAGCTTTCTTT
NA	TRBD2	17	TRBV10-3	TRBJ2-3	CAISGEGYVGGTDTQYF	TGTGCCATCAGTGGGGAGGGTTACGTAGGAGGCACAGATACGCAGTATTTT
NA	TRBD1	14	TRBV7-8	TRBJ1-2	CASSLRDRGYGYTF	TGTGCCAGCAGCTTAAGGGACAGGGGCTATGGCTACACCTTC
NA	NA	12	TRBV30	TRBJ1-1	CAWSVTLTEAFF	TGTGCCTGGAGTGTAACTCTTACTGAAGCTTTCTTT
NA	NA	14	TRBV7-2	TRBJ1-1	CASSFLTGRTEAFF	TGTGCCAGCAGCTTTCTAACAGGGCGCACTGAAGCTTTCTTT
NA	NA	16	TRBV19	TRBJ1-5	CASSIQALGGGQPQHF	TGTGCCAGTAGTATCCAGGCCCTTGGGGGAGGTCAGCCCCAGCATTTT
NA	TRBD2	15	TRBV5-1	TRBJ2-3	CASSLSGRGTDTQYF	TGCGCCAGCTCTCTTAGCGGGAGAGGCACAGATACGCAGTATTTT
once	NA	14	TRBV27	TRBJ1-6	CASSLLGNNSPLHF	TGTGCCAGCAGTTTACTCGGGAATAATTCACCCCTCCACTTT
NA	NA	16	TRBV7-6	TRBJ2-7	CASSLGGVGDSYEQYF	TGTGCCAGCAGCTTAGGGGGCGTGGGCGATTCCTACGAGCAGTACTTC
NA	NA	16	TRBV24-1	TRBJ2-2	CATSDLQAGNTGELFF	TGTGCCACCAGTGATTTGCAAGCAGGGAACACCGGGGAGCTGTTTTTT
NA	NA	14	TRBV5-1	TRBJ1-1	CASSSRGLGTEAFF	TGCGCCAGCAGCTCACGAGGACTGGGCACTGAAGCTTTCTTT
NA	NA	15	TRBV5-4	TRBJ2-7	CASSLGQSFSYEQYF	TGTGCCAGCAGCTTGGGGCAGTCCTTCTCCTACGAGCAGTACTTC
NA	NA	13	TRBV7-2	TRBJ2-3	CASTDSNTDTQYF	TGTGCCAGCACCGACTCCAACACAGATACGCAGTATTTT
NA	NA	13	TRBV18	TRBJ2-1	CASLEGNYNEQFF	TGTGCCAGTCTGGAGGGGAACTACAATGAGCAGTTCTTC
NA	NA	15	TRBV5-6	TRBJ2-5	CASSLILFGEETQYF	TGTGCCAGCAGCTTGATCCTTTTCGGGGAAGAGACCCAGTACTTC
NA	TRBD1	15	TRBV2	TRBJ1-4	CASRGDRGRREKLFF	TGTGCCAGCAGGGGGGACAGGGGGCGGCGGGAAAAACTGTTTTTT
NA	TRBD2	15	TRBV2	TRBJ2-3	CASSPTSGGTDTQYF	TGTGCCAGCAGCCCGACTAGCGGAGGCACAGATACGCAGTATTTT
NA	TRBD2	15	TRBV7-2	TRBJ2-2	CASSLSSSGTGELFF	TGTGCCAGCAGCTTAAGCTCTAGCGGAACCGGGGAGCTGTTTTTT
NA	TRBD1	13	TRBV27	TRBJ1-1	CASTPSRGLGAFF	TGTGCCAGCACTCCAAGCAGGGGGCTGGGAGCTTTCTTT
NA	TRBD2	15	TRBV6-2/TRBV6-3	TRBJ2-5	CASSYPLAGVETQYF	TGTGCCAGCAGTTACCCGTTAGCGGGAGTGGAGACCCAGTACTTC
once	TRBD1	14	TRBV2	TRBJ2-4	CASSKGTASNIQYF	TGTGCCAGCAGTAAAGGGACAGCTTCAAACATTCAGTACTTC
NA	NA	15	TRBV3-1/TRBV3-2	TRBJ2-1	CASSQVLGAYNEQFF	TGTGCCAGCAGCCAAGTGCTGGGAGCCTACAATGAGCAGTTCTTC
NA	TRBD2	18	TRBV9	TRBJ2-3	CASSVGAGTSGRTNTQYF	TGTGCCAGCAGCGTAGGCGCCGGGACTAGCGGGAGAACAAATACGCAGTATTTT
NA	TRBD2	14	TRBV7-3	TRBJ2-7	CASSSSGGSYEQYF	TGTGCCAGCAGCTCATCGGGAGGGTCCTACGAGCAGTACTTC
NA	NA	13	TRBV28	TRBJ1-2	CASSSGTFGGYTF	TGTGCCAGCAGCTCCGGGACATTTGGCGGCTACACCTTC
NA	TRBD1	16	TRBV27	TRBJ1-6	CASSFWDRVGDSPLHF	TGTGCCAGCAGTTTTTGGGACAGGGTTGGGGATTCACCCCTCCACTTT
NA	NA	15	TRBV11-2	TRBJ2-7	CASSETLTGSYEQYF	TGTGCCAGCAGCGAAACTTTGACAGGATCCTACGAGCAGTACTTC
NA	NA	14	TRBV19	TRBJ1-2	CASSLRQANYGYTF	TGTGCCAGTAGTTTGCGACAGGCTAACTATGGCTACACCTTC
NA	TRBD1	13	TRBV10-3	TRBJ2-1	CATGTGSYNEQFF	TGTGCCACCGGGACAGGGTCCTACAATGAGCAGTTCTTC
NA	NA	15	TRBV5-5	TRBJ2-7	CASSLSSQSSYEQYF	TGTGCCAGCAGCTTGAGTTCACAGAGCTCCTACGAGCAGTACTTC
NA	TRBD1	16	TRBV4-2	TRBJ1-3	CASSPSGTVGGNTIYF	TGTGCCAGCAGCCCATCCGGGACAGTGGGTGGAAACACCATATATTTT
NA	NA	13	TRBV14	TRBJ2-1	CASSHDYYNEQFF	TGTGCCAGCAGCCACGACTACTACAATGAGCAGTTCTTC
NA	TRBD2	15	TRBV15	TRBJ2-5	CATARVAGGPETQYF	TGTGCCACCGCCCGCGTAGCGGGAGGGCCGGAGACCCAGTACTTC
NA	NA	16	TRBV3-1/TRBV3-2	TRBJ2-3	CASSLGPGASTDTQYF	TGTGCCAGCAGCCTAGGTCCGGGAGCGAGTACAGATACGCAGTATTTT
NA	TRBD2	17	TRBV7-9	TRBJ2-5	CASSLRPSGRGQETQYF	TGTGCCAGCAGCTTGAGGCCTAGCGGGAGGGGACAAGAGACCCAGTACTTC
NA	NA	15	TRBV5-8	TRBJ2-7	CASSSDKVPFSRQYF	TGTGCCAGCAGCTCAGACAAAGTCCCTTTTTCGCGGCAGTACTTC